Below, 23 T cell receptor beta chains from the same sample are listed, as sequenced in a study of blood T cell repertoires in COVID-19. The table came from immunoSEQ multiplex PCR; TCRdb's copy has only in-frame clones and leaves some out. The data contain around 47,000 clones, about 83% of them singletons. What was sequenced was peripheral blood. Receptors were obtained from a man aged 65-85 years with active COVID-19.

J is TRBJ2-7 and V is TRBV7-9; maybe TRBD2 (6 bases). The CDR3 has 14 residues. The V gene lost 3 bases and the J gene lost 4 bases, with 13 bases spanning the gap. CDR1 is SEHNR, CDR2 FQNEAQ, per germline (reference sequence). In nucleotides, the CDR3 is TGTGCCAGCAGCTTTCCCGGGAGCGCGTACGAGCAGTACTTC. This gives the protein CASSFPGSAYEQYF.

The genes are TRBV4-3 and TRBJ2-3, with TRBD2 matching 7 bases. The CDR3 consists of 15 residues. In germline, CDR1 is LGHNA, CDR2 YSLEER. Trimming removed 0 bases from V and 4 bases from J; junction bases left unmatched: 4. This CDR3 reads CASSQDLGGADTQYF. The CDR3 region has the DNA TGCGCCAGCAGCCAAGATCTGGGAGGGGCAGATACGCAGTATTTT.

The CDR3 loop reads CASSLANYGYTF. Here the CDR3 DNA reads TGTGCCAGCAGCCTAGCTAACTATGGCTACACCTTC. V gene TRBV5-5 combines with J gene TRBJ1-2; no reliable D call. Per the germline V gene, CDR1 is SGHKS and CDR2 is YYEKEE (reference sequence). V was clipped by 4 bases and J by 0 bases, with 4 bases between them. The CDR3 is 12 amino acids.

V and J are TRBV18 and TRBJ2-2, with 10 bases fitting TRBD1. The germline gives CDR1 KGHSH, CDR2 LQKENI. The CDR3 loop spans 15 amino acids. The V gene end was trimmed by 6 bases and the J gene end by 6 bases; junction bases not matched to a gene: 7. In nucleotides, the CDR3 is TGTGCCAGCTCGCAATACGGACAGGGGGCCGGGGAGCTGTTTTTT. It codes for CASSQYGQGAGELFF.

The genes are TRBV6-2 or TRBV6-3 and TRBJ1-2, with TRBD1 matching 7 bases. Germline assignment: CDR1 MNHEY and CDR2 SVGEGT. After removal of 0 bases from V and 6 bases from J, the junction contained 10 bases not matched to a gene. This CDR3 is 16 amino acids long. The CDR3: CASSYSFETGYNGYTF. As DNA, the CDR3 is TGTGCCAGCAGTTACTCGTTCGAGACAGGGTACAATGGCTACACCTTC.

The chain has TRBV20-1 and TRBJ1-1; weak D call: TRBD1 (5 bases). V shed 5 bases and J shed 7 bases, with 11 bases lying between them. CDR3 size: 11 residues. Germline CDR1 is DFQATT and CDR2 is SNEGSKA (reference sequence). The CDR3 loop is CSAQRTFEAFF. The CDR3 nucleotides are TGCAGTGCTCAAAGGACATTTGAAGCTTTCTTT.

This chain joins TRBV6-1 and TRBJ2-7, with 9 bases matching TRBD1. This CDR3 contains 15 residues. Germline values: CDR1 MNHNS, CDR2 SASEGT. The J segment lost 4 bases and the V segment lost 3 bases, leaving 7 bases of the junction unmatched. This CDR3 reads CASSETGTGFYEQYF. CDR3 DNA sequence: TGTGCCAGCAGTGAGACCGGGACAGGGTTTTACGAGCAGTACTTC.

As for this clone: Other DNA sequences in this sample translate to the same CDR3. The chain has TRBV5-4 and TRBJ1-3; TRBD1 might be the D (5 bases). Trimming cost V 4 bases and J 1 base, with 12 bases left between them. The CDR3 extends over 15 amino acids. CDR1 SGHNT and CDR2 YYREEE come from the germline V gene (reference sequence). As DNA, the CDR3 is TGTGCCAGCAGCCAAGCAAGGGGTTCTGGAAACACCATATATTTT. It yields the protein CASSQARGSGNTIYF.

This clone was counted only a few times. One end of the junction does not line up with germline, which may come from a read error. The J gene is TRBJ1-2, the V gene TRBV7-9; the match to TRBD1 covers 8 bases. Germline assignment: CDR1 SEHNR and CDR2 FQNEAQ (reference sequence). The CDR3 loop spans 14 amino acids. The CDR3 DNA sequence: TGTGCCAGCAGCTTTGGGACAGGTCTCTATCGCTACACCTTC. It encodes CASSFGTGLYRYTF. Full variable domain (remainder filled in from reference TRBV7-9 and TRBJ1-2): DTGVSQNPRHKITKRGQNVTFRCDPISEHNRLYWYRQTLGQGPEFLTYFQNEAQLEKSRLLSDRFSAERPKGSFSTLEIQRTEQGDSAMYLCASSFGTGLYRYTFGSGTRLTVV.

CDR3 amino acids: CASSRDSGGVGSPLHF. In DNA form, the CDR3 reads TGTGCCAGCAGCCGGGACTCCGGGGGAGTTGGTTCACCCCTCCACTTT. This chain uses TRBV7-8 with TRBJ1-6; D might be TRBD1 (5 bases). This CDR3 is 16 amino acids long. V shed 5 bases and J shed 9 bases, with 20 bases lying between them. Looked up from germline, CDR1 is SGHVS and CDR2 is FQNEAQ.

The chain uses TRBV7-6 and TRBJ2-1; 14 nucleotides line up with TRBD2. The germline V gene encodes CDR1 SGHVS and CDR2 FNYEAQ. The V segment lost 5 bases and the J segment 8 bases; nucleotides outside the gene matches: 5. This CDR3 comprises 15 residues. The CDR3 reads CASSPMGLAGDEQFF. CDR3 DNA: TGTGCCAGCAGCCCGATGGGACTAGCGGGGGATGAGCAGTTCTTC.

The chain is built from TRBV7-2 and TRBJ1-2; D call uncertain. This CDR3 contains 13 residues. The germline CDR1 and CDR2 sequences are SGHTA and FQGNSA. The V end lost 2 bases, the J end lost 7 bases, and 11 bases lay between the germline ends. CDR3 DNA: TGTGCCAGCAGCTTATCGAGGGTCCCTGGCTACACCTTC. Translating it yields CASSLSRVPGYTF.

The rearrangement uses TRBV4-3 and TRBJ2-6, with 10 bases that match TRBD2. The CDR3 covers 19 residues. The trim removed 0 bases at V and 0 bases at J, leaving 5 bases unmatched. From germline, CDR1 is LGHNA and CDR2 YSLEER. This chain's CDR3 is CASSQDPSSGGSGANVLTF. CDR3 DNA: TGCGCCAGCAGCCAAGATCCTTCTAGCGGGGGCTCTGGGGCCAACGTCCTGACTTTC.

The chain links TRBV12-3 or TRBV12-4 to TRBJ2-7; 7 positions agree with TRBD1. V gave up 6 bases and J gave up 7 bases; unmatched junction bases: 9. CDR3 size: 13 residues. CDR3 nucleotide sequence: TGTGCCAGCAGAAAGGGGGCGCCGGAGGAGCAGTACTTC. Its protein product is CASRKGAPEEQYF.

V and J are TRBV4-3 and TRBJ1-1; TRBD1 is a possible D gene (5 bases). Trimming pared 0 bases from V and 1 base from J, leaving 12 bases between. Germline V lookup: CDR1 LGHNA, CDR2 YSLEER. CDR3 length: 16 amino acids. This chain's CDR3 is CASSQDPGLANTEAFF. The DNA of the CDR3 is TGCGCCAGCAGCCAAGATCCAGGGTTGGCGAACACTGAAGCTTTCTTT.

The rearrangement joins TRBV24-1 to TRBJ2-3; 11 bases map to TRBD1. V lost 4 bases, J lost 2 bases, and 7 bases stayed unmatched. The CDR3 runs 17 residues. The germline CDR1 and CDR2 sequences are KGHDR and SFDVKD. The DNA for the CDR3 is TGTGCCACCAGTGACGCCAGGACAGGGGGCTTCACAGATACGCAGTATTTT. Amino acids: CATSDARTGGFTDTQYF.

The chain carries TRBV27 and TRBJ2-3; 9 bases line up with TRBD2. Trimming removed 6 bases from V and 7 bases from J; junction bases left unmatched: 11. The CDR3 covers 15 residues. CDR1 is MNHEY, CDR2 SMNVEV, per germline (reference sequence). CDR3 DNA sequence: TGTGCCAGCAGAGTAGCGGGGGTTCCGGTTCATACGCAGTATTTT. Translated: CASRVAGVPVHTQYF.

The V call is TRBV11-1, the J call TRBJ2-3; 12 bases are shared with TRBD1. With 2 bases clipped from V and 7 bases from J, the junction kept 7 bases outside the gene matches. The CDR3 has 16 residues. CDR1 and CDR2 (germline): SGHAT, FQDESV (reference sequence). This CDR3 reads CASSLQGQGAQNTQYF. The CDR3 DNA sequence: TGTGCCAGCAGCTTACAGGGACAGGGGGCACAAAATACGCAGTATTTT.

The rearrangement links TRBV6-5 to TRBJ1-1, with D perhaps TRBD1 (6 bases). The V gene's germline CDR1 is MNHEY and CDR2 SVGAGI. CDR3 size: 14 residues. The germline V and J ends were trimmed by 5 bases and 1 base, with 11 bases remaining between them. The CDR3 sequence is CASSPDSPNTEAFF. The CDR3 coding sequence is TGTGCCAGCAGTCCGGACAGCCCGAACACTGAAGCTTTCTTT.

V gene TRBV6-2 or TRBV6-3 combines with J gene TRBJ2-6; possibly TRBD2 for D (6 bases). Trimming took 4 bases from V and 4 from J, leaving 17 bases between them. The V gene's germline CDR1 is MNHEY and CDR2 SVGEGT. The CDR3 is 17 residues long. The CDR3 region is CASSSGGGLFGANVLTF. Here the CDR3 DNA reads TGTGCCAGCAGTTCCGGGGGAGGACTCTTCGGGGCCAACGTCCTGACTTTC.

This chain links TRBV7-3 with TRBJ2-1; 7 nucleotides match TRBD1. The CDR3 contains 13 residues. The V and J ends lost 4 bases and 9 bases, in that order; junction bases with no gene match: 6. Germline V gene lookup returns CDR1 SGHTA and CDR2 FQGTGA. The DNA of the CDR3 is TGTGCCAGCAGCTCAACACAGGGGACTGAGCAGTTCTTC. This encodes CASSSTQGTEQFF.

V gene TRBV1 combines with J gene TRBJ2-7; TRBD1 is the table's D call, not checked against the DNA. TRBV1 is listed as a pseudogene. The CDR3 runs to 15 residues. In DNA form, the CDR3 reads TGCACCAGCAGCCAAACAGGGGGCGGCTCCTACGAGCAGTACTTC. Translation: CTSSQTGGGSYEQYF.

V and J are TRBV7-2 and TRBJ2-1; D perhaps matches TRBD2 (5 bases). The germline V gene encodes CDR1 SGHTA and CDR2 FQGNSA. The germline V and J ends were trimmed by 5 bases and 6 bases, with 23 bases remaining between them. This CDR3 region has 17 residues. The CDR3 coding sequence is TGTGCCAGCAGCCCCCCAGGAGGACCGGTTAGGAGCAATGAGCAGTTCTTC. It is translated as CASSPPGGPVRSNEQFF.